This T cell receptor beta chain emerged from a study of CD8+CD57+ T cells in acquired aplastic anemia. In the study overall: Sorted CD4+ and CD8+ cells yielded DNA averaging roughly 3.3 ug.

The ends lost 6 bases at V and 2 bases at J; junction bases unmatched: 9. The CDR3 contains 16 residues. This clonotype was recorded at least ten times. Its specificity is unknown. Study-level results: Patients and controls were not found to differ significantly in CD8+ Simpson's diversity. Shared by patients and controls, 25 to 30 CD8+ CDR3s were abundant in patients.

Both TCR beta VDJ combination and CDR3 sequence profiling were carried out. Genomic DNA was the template for this profiling. TCRdb ran MiXCR on the reads and lists one entry per CDR3 protein. The profile shows 300,000 or so distinct CDR3 sequences, 56% of them singletons. The rearrangement joins TRBV12-3 or TRBV12-4 to TRBJ2-3; 9 bases are a match to TRBD2. The receptor's source is a human donor with severe aplastic anemia or a healthy control (not recorded which). Sequencing was done on a sample of sorted CD4+, CD8+, or CD8+CD57+ T cells (not recorded which) from PBMCs. CDR3 sequence reads: CASSHHLAGATDTQYF. The CDR3 DNA is TGTGCCAGCAGCCATCACTTAGCGGGGGCCACAGATACGCAGTATTTT.